The present T cell receptor beta chain was sequenced within a study of early T cells in non-severe SARS-CoV-2 infection. Study background: The sequenced material was bulk RNA from unsorted whole blood, and its chains were unpaired. Study-wide results and caveats: Matches to VDJdb favored anti-spike CD8 responses and missed private and CD4 specificities.

A remark on this clonotype: The antigen remains unidentified.

Germline assignment: CDR1 MNHNS and CDR2 SASEGT. With 11 bases removed from V and 0 bases from J, the gap between germline ends came to 14 bases. The CDR3 covers 14 residues. cDNA molecules, individually, were tagged with unique molecular identifiers. MiXCR, run by TCRdb on the 5' RACE reads, gives a single entry per CDR3 protein. Here the sample spans around 60,000 distinct CDR3 sequences, around 20% being singletons. The sequence derives from an adult who was a healthcare worker with PCR-confirmed SARS-CoV-2 infection or an uninfected control (not recorded which). This specimen was whole blood, taken at baseline. This chain joins TRBV6-1 and TRBJ2-4, with D unclear. The CDR3 region has the DNA TGTGCCGGCTCTCAGGATCTAGCCAAAAACATTCAGTACTTC. This gives the protein CAGSQDLAKNIQYF.